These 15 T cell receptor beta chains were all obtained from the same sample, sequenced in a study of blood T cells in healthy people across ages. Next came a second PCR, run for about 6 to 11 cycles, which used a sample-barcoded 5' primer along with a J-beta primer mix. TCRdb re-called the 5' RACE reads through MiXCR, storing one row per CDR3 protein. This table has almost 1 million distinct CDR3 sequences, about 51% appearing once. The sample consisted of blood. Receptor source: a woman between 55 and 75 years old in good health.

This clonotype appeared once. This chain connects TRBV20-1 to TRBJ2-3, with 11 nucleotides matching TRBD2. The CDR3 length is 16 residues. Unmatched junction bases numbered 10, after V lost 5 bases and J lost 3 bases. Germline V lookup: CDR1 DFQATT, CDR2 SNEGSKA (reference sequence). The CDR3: CSAPTSGNRVTDTQYF. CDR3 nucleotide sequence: TGCAGTGCTCCGACTAGCGGGAATAGGGTTACAGATACGCAGTATTTT.

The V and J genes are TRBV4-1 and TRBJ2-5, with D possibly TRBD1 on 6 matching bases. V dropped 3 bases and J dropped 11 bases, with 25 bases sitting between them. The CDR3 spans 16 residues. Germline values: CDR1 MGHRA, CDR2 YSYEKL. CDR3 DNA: TGCGCCAGCAGCCAGACGGACAGTACGGGATTTAATGAGCAGTACTTC. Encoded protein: CASSQTDSTGFNEQYF.

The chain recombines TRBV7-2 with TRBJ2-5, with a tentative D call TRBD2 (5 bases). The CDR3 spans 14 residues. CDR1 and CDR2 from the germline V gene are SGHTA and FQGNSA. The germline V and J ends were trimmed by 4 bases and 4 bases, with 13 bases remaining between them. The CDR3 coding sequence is TGTGCCAGCAGCTCCCGAGGGTGGGGAGAGACCCAGTACTTC. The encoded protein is CASSSRGWGETQYF.

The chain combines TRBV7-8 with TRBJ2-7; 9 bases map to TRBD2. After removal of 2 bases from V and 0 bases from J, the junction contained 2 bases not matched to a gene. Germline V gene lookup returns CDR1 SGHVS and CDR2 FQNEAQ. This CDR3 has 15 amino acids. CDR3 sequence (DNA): TGTGCCAGCAGCTTAATAGCGGGAGACTCCTACGAGCAGTACTTC. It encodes CASSLIAGDSYEQYF.

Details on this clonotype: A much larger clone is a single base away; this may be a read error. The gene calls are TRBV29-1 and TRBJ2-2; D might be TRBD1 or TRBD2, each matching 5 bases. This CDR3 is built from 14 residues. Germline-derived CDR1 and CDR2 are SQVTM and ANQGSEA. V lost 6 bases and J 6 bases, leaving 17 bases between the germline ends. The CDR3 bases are TGCAGCGTCCTCACCAGGGCCGGGGCCGGGGAGCTGTTTTTT. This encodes CSVLTRAGAGELFF.

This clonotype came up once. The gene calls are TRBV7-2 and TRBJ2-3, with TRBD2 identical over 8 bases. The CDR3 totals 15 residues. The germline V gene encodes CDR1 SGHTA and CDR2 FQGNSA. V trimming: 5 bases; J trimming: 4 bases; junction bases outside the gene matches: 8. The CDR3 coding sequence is TGTGCCAGCAGCCCACCAGGGCGGGGGGCAGATACGCAGTATTTT. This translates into CASSPPGRGADTQYF. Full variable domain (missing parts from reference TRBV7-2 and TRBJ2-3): GAGVSQSPSNKVTEKGKDVELRCDPISGHTALYWYRQSLGQGLEFLIYFQGNSAPDKSGLPSDRFSAERTGGSVSTLTIQRTQQEDSAVYLCASSPPGRGADTQYFGPGTRLTVL.

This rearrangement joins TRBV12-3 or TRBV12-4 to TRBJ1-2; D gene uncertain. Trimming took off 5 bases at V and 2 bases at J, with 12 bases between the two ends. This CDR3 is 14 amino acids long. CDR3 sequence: CASSGARANYGYTF. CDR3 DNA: TGTGCCAGCAGTGGAGCTAGGGCGAACTATGGCTACACCTTC.

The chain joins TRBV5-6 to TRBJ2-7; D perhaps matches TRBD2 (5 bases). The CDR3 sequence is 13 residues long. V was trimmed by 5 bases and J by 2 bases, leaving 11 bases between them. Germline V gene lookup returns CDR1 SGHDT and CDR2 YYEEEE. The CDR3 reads CASRRWGAYEQYF. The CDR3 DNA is TGTGCCAGCAGAAGGTGGGGAGCCTACGAGCAGTACTTC.

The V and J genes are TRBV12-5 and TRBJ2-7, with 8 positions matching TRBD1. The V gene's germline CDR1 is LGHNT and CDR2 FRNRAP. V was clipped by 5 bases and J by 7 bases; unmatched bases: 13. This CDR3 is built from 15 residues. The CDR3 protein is CASGPRDRRLNEQYF. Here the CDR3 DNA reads TGTGCTAGTGGTCCCCGGGACAGGAGACTTAATGAGCAGTACTTC. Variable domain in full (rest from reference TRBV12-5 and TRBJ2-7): DARVTQTPRHKVTEMGQEVTMRCQPILGHNTVFWYRQTMMQGLELLAYFRNRAPLDDSGMPKDRFSAEMPDATLATLKIQPSEPRDSAVYFCASGPRDRRLNEQYFGPGTRLTVT.

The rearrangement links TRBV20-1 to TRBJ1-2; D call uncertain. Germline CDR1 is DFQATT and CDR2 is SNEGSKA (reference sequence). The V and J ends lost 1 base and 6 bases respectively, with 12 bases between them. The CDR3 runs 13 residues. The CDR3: CSARAGIRDGYTF. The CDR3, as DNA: TGCAGTGCTAGAGCTGGAATACGTGATGGCTACACCTTC.

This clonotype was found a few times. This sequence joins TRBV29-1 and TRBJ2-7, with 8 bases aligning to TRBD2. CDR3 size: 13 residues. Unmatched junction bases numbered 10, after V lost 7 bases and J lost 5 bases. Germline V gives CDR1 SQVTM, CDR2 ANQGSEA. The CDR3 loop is CSAQMTSVHEQYF. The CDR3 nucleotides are TGCAGCGCGCAGATGACTAGCGTCCACGAGCAGTACTTC.

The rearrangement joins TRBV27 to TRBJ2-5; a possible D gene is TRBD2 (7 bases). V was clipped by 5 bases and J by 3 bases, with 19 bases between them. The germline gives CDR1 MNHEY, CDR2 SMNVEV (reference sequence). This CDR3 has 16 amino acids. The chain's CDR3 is CASSTPGEGVEETQYF. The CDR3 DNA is TGTGCCAGCAGTACGCCAGGGGAGGGCGTAGAAGAGACCCAGTACTTC.

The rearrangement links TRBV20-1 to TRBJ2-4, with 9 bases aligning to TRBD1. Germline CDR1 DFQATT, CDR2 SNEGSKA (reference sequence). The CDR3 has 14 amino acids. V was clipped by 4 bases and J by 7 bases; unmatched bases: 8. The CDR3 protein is CSATPRQGVNIQYF. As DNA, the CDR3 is TGCAGTGCTACCCCCAGACAGGGGGTGAACATTCAGTACTTC.

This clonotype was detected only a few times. CDR3: CSAPTQGGYTF. The CDR3 coding sequence is TGCAGCGCCCCCACCCAGGGTGGCTACACCTTC. This chain joins TRBV29-1 and TRBJ1-2, with D perhaps matching TRBD1 (5 bases). The CDR3 contains 11 residues. In germline, CDR1 is SQVTM, CDR2 ANQGSEA. V gave up 7 bases and J gave up 7 bases, with 13 bases separating them. Based on the CDR3 plus reference TRBV29-1 and TRBJ1-2, the full variable domain is SAVISQKPSRDICQRGTSLTIQCQVDSQVTMMFWYRQQPGQSLTLIATANQGSEATYESGFVIDKFPISRPNLTFSTLTVSNMSPEDSSIYLCSAPTQGGYTFGSGTRLTVV.

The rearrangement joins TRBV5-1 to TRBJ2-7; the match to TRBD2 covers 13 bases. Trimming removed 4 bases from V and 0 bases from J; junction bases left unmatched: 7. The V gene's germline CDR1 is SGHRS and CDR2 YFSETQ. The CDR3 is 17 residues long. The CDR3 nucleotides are TGCGCCAGCAGCCGGACTAGCGGGGGACCGAACTCCTACGAGCAGTACTTC. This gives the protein CASSRTSGGPNSYEQYF.